This entry lists 13 T cell receptor beta chains sequenced from one sample in a study of Ad26.COV2.S vaccination and SARS-CoV-2 variants. Assay: immunoSEQ multiplex PCR; the TCRdb copy retains only in-frame clones and omits some. The sample consists of approximately 340,000 clones, about 85% of them appearing once. The treatment was: over 15 received Ad26.COV2.S at low or high dose, single or two shots; 5 received placebo; per-sample allocation not given. Samples were taken on day 63 after the first vaccine or placebo injection. The sample consisted of peripheral blood, taken in a trial of Ad26.COV2.S vaccine versus placebo. Receptor source: a person aged 18-60 years who received the Ad26.COV2.S COVID-19 vaccine or a placebo.

The chain combines TRBV23-1 with TRBJ2-4; unclear D gene. TRBV23-1 is noted as an ORF with a role that remains uncertain. The CDR3 is 18 amino acids. Between the trimmed V and J ends, which lost 0 bases and 0 bases, there was a span of 15 bases. In nucleotides, the CDR3 is TGCGCCAGCAGTCAATCAGCAGGCCACGGCCTAGCCAAAAACATTCAGTACTTC. Translating gives CASSQSAGHGLAKNIQYF.

This chain joins TRBV21-1 and TRBJ1-2; TRBD1 is the table's D call, not checked against the DNA. TRBV21-1 is given as a pseudogene. The CDR3 length is 16 residues. DNA for the CDR3: TGTGCCAGCAGCACCCCCCGGACAGGAAGGGGCGATGGCTACACCTTC. Translation: CASSTPRTGRGDGYTF.

The CDR3: CASSGTGTSKYEQFF. The CDR3, as DNA: TGTGCCAGCAGCGGTACCGGGACTAGCAAATACGAGCAGTTCTTC. The chain is built from TRBV7-9 and TRBJ2-1; TRBD2 agrees at 9 bases. The CDR3 covers 15 residues. Trimming at V came to 5 bases and at J to 10 bases, leaving 12 bases not matched to a gene. Germline lookup yields CDR1 SEHNR and CDR2 FQNEAQ (reference sequence). Supplemented by reference TRBV7-9 and TRBJ2-1, the full variable domain reads DTGVSQNPRHKITKRGQNVTFRCDPISEHNRLYWYRQTLGQGPEFLTYFQNEAQLEKSRLLSDRFSAERPKGSFSTLEIQRTEQGDSAMYLCASSGTGTSKYEQFFGPGTRLTVL.

This chain connects TRBV4-1 to TRBJ2-1; D not resolved. Germline V CDR1 and CDR2: MGHRA, YSYEKL. The CDR3 has 15 amino acids. Deletions cut 4 bases from V and 5 bases from J, with 15 bases between. The CDR3 region is CASSRGKVADNEQFF. CDR3 DNA sequence: TGCGCCAGCAGCCGTGGCAAGGTGGCAGACAATGAGCAGTTCTTC.

The genes are TRBV9 and TRBJ2-3, with D possibly being TRBD2 (5 bases). The V gene lost 4 bases and the J gene lost 0 bases, with 12 bases spanning the gap. Per germline, CDR1 SGDLS and CDR2 YYNGEE. The length of the CDR3 is 15 residues. CDR3 nucleotides: TGTGCCAGCAGCAACACGAGGACTAGCACAGATACGCAGTATTTT. Its protein product is CASSNTRTSTDTQYF.

The CDR3 bases are TGTGCCAGCAACCTACGGGGGACTAGCACAGATACGCAGTATTTT. This codes for CASNLRGTSTDTQYF. V and J are TRBV6-5 and TRBJ2-3; a weak D match, TRBD2 (6 bases). Trimming shortened V by 7 bases and J by 0 bases, and 14 bases separated the two germline ends. The CDR3 extends over 15 amino acids. Germline V gene sequence: CDR1 MNHEY, CDR2 SVGAGI.

The genes are TRBV15 and TRBJ1-1; 11 nucleotides align to TRBD1. V shed 0 bases, J shed 4 bases, and the junction held 7 bases outside the gene matches. CDR3 size: 17 residues. Germline CDR1 is LNHNV and CDR2 is YYDKDF (reference sequence). The CDR3, as DNA: TGTGCCACCAGCAGAGATGGACCCGGACAGGGGGCCACTGAAGCTTTCTTT. It translates to CATSRDGPGQGATEAFF.

As regards this clone: The conserved closing phenylalanine or tryptophan is absent in this CDR3, likely reflecting a read error. The DNA is left out, because the CDR3 cannot be placed on it with certainty; the CDR3 is given as TCRdb lists it. The chain employs TRBV2 and TRBJ2-7. The CDR3 contains 12 residues when both ends are counted. Germline V gives CDR1 SNHLY, CDR2 FYNNEI. The CDR3 loop reads CASSEFSPGSTL.

The rearrangement joins TRBV28 to TRBJ1-4, with 9 bases matching TRBD1. Germline V gene data show CDR1 as MDHEN and CDR2 as SYDVKM. With V trimmed by 6 bases and J by 8 bases, 7 bases remained unmatched. This CDR3 has 14 amino acids. The CDR3 DNA is TGTGCCAGCAGGAAACAGGGGGCGATCGAAAAACTGTTTTTT. This codes for CASRKQGAIEKLFF.

This chain uses TRBV25-1 with TRBJ2-1; D not certain. CDR3 size: 11 residues. Germline V gene data show CDR1 as MGHDK and CDR2 as SYGVNS. The V and J ends lost 5 bases and 8 bases respectively, with 7 bases between them. This CDR3 reads CASSQWDEQFF. In nucleotides, the CDR3 is TGTGCCAGCAGTCAGTGGGATGAGCAGTTCTTC. The whole variable domain, filled in from reference TRBV25-1 and TRBJ2-1, reads EADIYQTPRYLVIGTGKKITLECSQTMGHDKMYWYQQDPGMELHLIHYSYGVNSTEKGDLSSESTVSRIRTEHFPLTLESARPSHTSQYLCASSQWDEQFFGPGTRLTVL.

The V call is TRBV7-7, the J call TRBJ2-7; D tentatively reads TRBD1 or TRBD2 (5 bases each). Germline CDR1 is SSHAT and CDR2 is FNYEAQ (reference sequence). V dropped 5 bases and J dropped 4 bases, with 18 bases sitting between them. This CDR3 is 15 amino acids long. This CDR3 is CASSLGDGKGYEQYF. CDR3 DNA sequence: TGTGCCAGCAGCCTGGGGGACGGAAAGGGGTACGAGCAGTACTTC.

This sequence joins TRBV7-2 and TRBJ2-5, with D possibly matching TRBD1 (5 bases). CDR1 is SGHTA and CDR2 is FQGNSA in the germline V gene. V lost 2 bases and J 5 bases, leaving 12 bases between the germline ends. This CDR3 contains 14 residues. The CDR3 DNA is TGTGCCAGCAGCTTAAGCAGGGTTGTTGAGACCCAGTACTTC. It encodes CASSLSRVVETQYF. Looking up the rest from reference TRBV7-2 and TRBJ2-5 gives the full variable domain: GAGVSQSPSNKVTEKGKDVELRCDPISGHTALYWYRQSLGQGLEFLIYFQGNSAPDKSGLPSDRFSAERTGGSVSTLTIQRTQQEDSAVYLCASSLSRVVETQYFGPGTRLLVL.

The chain has TRBV2 and TRBJ2-7; no clear D gene. Germline V gene data show CDR1 as SNHLY and CDR2 as FYNNEI. Between the trimmed V and J ends, which lost 4 bases and 1 base, there was a span of 8 bases. This CDR3 is 13 amino acids long. The CDR3 protein is CASSGYDSYEQYF. The CDR3 DNA reads as TGTGCCAGCAGTGGGTACGATTCCTACGAGCAGTACTTC. The full variable domain, its missing parts supplied by reference TRBV2 and TRBJ2-7, is EPEVTQTPSHQVTQMGQEVILRCVPISNHLYFYWYRQILGQKVEFLVSFYNNEISEKSEIFDDQFSVERPDGSNFTLKIRSTKLEDSAMYFCASSGYDSYEQYFGPGTRLTVT.